Listed here are 29 T cell receptor beta chains from one sample, sequenced in a study of technical replicates of blood from a handful of donors. Clones were sequenced by immunoSEQ multiplex PCR, and TCRdb holds only the in-frame ones, with some missing. Counted here are approximately 13,000 clones, approximately 86% occurring once; the ten biggest clones make up more than 9%. Sequencing input: PBMCs. The source of these receptors is a human donor in good health.

This clone was picked up a small number of times. CDR3 region: CASSPGGNSNQPQHF. CDR3 DNA: TGTGCCAGCAGCCCCGGAGGAAATAGCAATCAGCCCCAGCATTTT. The gene calls are TRBV6-5 and TRBJ1-5; D is unresolved. The CDR3 is 15 residues long. Trimming took off 6 bases at V and 0 bases at J, with 12 bases between the two ends. Per germline, CDR1 MNHEY and CDR2 SVGAGI.

This chain joins TRBV27 and TRBJ2-1; 12 bases agree with TRBD2. V lost 7 bases to trimming and J lost 7 bases; unmatched junction nucleotides: 8. The CDR3 has 15 amino acids. The germline V gene has CDR1 MNHEY and CDR2 SMNVEV (reference sequence). The CDR3 protein is CASTSGLAGTNEQFF. DNA for the CDR3: TGTGCCAGCACTTCTGGACTAGCGGGAACGAATGAGCAGTTCTTC.

The rearrangement uses TRBV27 and TRBJ1-5; no clear D. CDR3 length: 15 amino acids. Trimming shortened V by 1 base and J by 4 bases, and 11 bases separated the two germline ends. From germline, CDR1 is MNHEY and CDR2 SMNVEV (reference sequence). The CDR3 loop reads CASSLFGDGNQPQHF. CDR3 in DNA: TGTGCCAGCAGTTTATTCGGGGATGGAAATCAGCCCCAGCATTTT.

For the CDR3, the DNA is TGTGCCAGCTCACCAAGTCGGGCGGGAGTGTACGAGCAGTACTTC. It yields the protein CASSPSRAGVYEQYF. This chain links TRBV18 with TRBJ2-7, with TRBD2 matching over 7 bases. CDR3 length: 15 amino acids. Germline V gives CDR1 KGHSH, CDR2 LQKENI. Trimming at V came to 2 bases and at J to 4 bases, leaving 8 bases not matched to a gene.

The V call is TRBV18, the J call TRBJ1-1, with a weak D call TRBD1 (5 bases). The V gene lost 6 bases and the J gene lost 5 bases, with 16 bases spanning the gap. Germline CDR1 and CDR2: KGHSH and LQKENI. The CDR3 runs to 14 residues. The DNA of the CDR3 is TGTGCCAGCTCGTCTGACAGATCGGGTACTGAAGCTTTCTTT. This codes for CASSSDRSGTEAFF.

The rearrangement links TRBV28 to TRBJ2-1; unclear D gene. From germline, CDR1 is MDHEN and CDR2 SYDVKM. The CDR3 sequence is 15 residues long. V lost 7 bases and J 0 bases, leaving 13 bases between the germline ends. As DNA, the CDR3 is TGTGCCAGCACCCCTAGGCCAACCTCCTACAATGAGCAGTTCTTC. It translates to CASTPRPTSYNEQFF.

The V call is TRBV2, the J call TRBJ1-2, with a weak D call TRBD1 (6 bases). Trimming pared 1 base from V and 2 bases from J, leaving 14 bases between. The CDR3 runs 16 residues. Germline values: CDR1 SNHLY, CDR2 FYNNEI. CDR3 amino acids: CASSEVSTGSNYGYTF. CDR3 nucleotides: TGTGCCAGCAGTGAAGTTAGTACAGGGAGCAACTATGGCTACACCTTC.

The rearrangement joins TRBV27 to TRBJ1-1; D not resolved. The CDR3 has 13 amino acids. Trimming took 5 bases from V and 5 from J, leaving 12 bases between them. Germline-derived CDR1 and CDR2 are MNHEY and SMNVEV (reference sequence). In nucleotides, the CDR3 is TGTGCCAGCAGTCCCGCCCCGGGGACTGAAGCTTTCTTT. Amino acids: CASSPAPGTEAFF.

The chain recombines TRBV18 with TRBJ1-1, with 8 bases aligning to TRBD1. Germline trimming cut 0 bases from V and 0 bases from J; bases unmatched to any gene: 3. CDR3 length: 16 residues. Germline V lookup: CDR1 KGHSH, CDR2 LQKENI. The CDR3 DNA reads as TGTGCCAGCTCACCACCGAACAGGGGGTTGAACACTGAAGCTTTCTTT. It yields the protein CASSPPNRGLNTEAFF. Full variable domain (rest looked up from reference TRBV18 and TRBJ1-1): NAGVMQNPRHLVRRRGQEARLRCSPMKGHSHVYWYRQLPEEGLKFMVYLQKENIIDESGMPKERFSAEFPKEGPSILRIQQVVRGDSAAYFCASSPPNRGLNTEAFFGQGTRLTVV.

V usage is TRBV6-6 and J usage is TRBJ1-1; possibly TRBD1 for D (5 bases). V was trimmed by 8 bases and J by 0 bases, leaving 13 bases between them. The CDR3 spans 14 residues. Per germline, CDR1 MNHNY and CDR2 SVGAGI (reference sequence). CDR3 in amino acids: CASGAGWMNTEAFF. CDR3 bases: TGTGCCAGCGGGGCTGGGTGGATGAACACTGAAGCTTTCTTT.

The rearrangement links TRBV11-1 to TRBJ2-1; 8 positions match TRBD2. The J segment lost 9 bases and the V segment lost 6 bases, leaving 10 bases of the junction unmatched. The CDR3 is 14 amino acids. CDR1 and CDR2 (germline): SGHAT, FQDESV (reference sequence). This CDR3 reads CASRVQRESGEQFF. CDR3 coding DNA: TGTGCCAGCAGAGTCCAGCGGGAGAGTGGTGAGCAGTTCTTC. Supplemented by reference TRBV11-1 and TRBJ2-1, the full variable domain reads EAEVAQSPRYKITEKSQAVAFWCDPISGHATLYWYRQILGQGPELLVQFQDESVVDDSQLPKDRFSAERLKGVDSTLKIQPAELGDSAMYLCASRVQRESGEQFFGPGTRLTVL.

The chain employs TRBV5-1 and TRBJ1-2; D unresolved. Trimming stripped 2 bases from V and 8 bases from J, with 16 bases between. This CDR3 region has 14 residues. Germline V gene lookup returns CDR1 SGHRS and CDR2 YFSETQ. The CDR3 region has the DNA TGCGCCAGCAGCTTACCAGCCGAGGGTGGAGGCTACACCTTC. It codes for CASSLPAEGGGYTF.

In this sample, this clone turned up once. This rearrangement joins TRBV21-1 to TRBJ2-2; the D segment call TRBD1 is taken from the table without a DNA check. TRBV21-1 is an annotated pseudogene. This CDR3 is 17 amino acids long. The CDR3 bases are TGTGCCAGCAGCATCCAGAGACAGGGAACGAACACCGGGGAGCTGTTTTTT. It specifies CASSIQRQGTNTGELFF.

This clone appeared a single time. The chain has TRBV11-3 and TRBJ1-2, with D possibly matching TRBD1 (6 bases). This CDR3 is 14 amino acids long. Trimming removed 5 bases from V and 6 bases from J, with 16 bases in between. Germline V gives CDR1 SGHNT, CDR2 YENEEA. The CDR3 protein is CASSRRDTYDGYTF. The CDR3 nucleotides are TGTGCCAGCAGCCGCCGGGACACCTATGATGGCTACACCTTC.

This rearrangement joins TRBV10-1 to TRBJ1-3, with D perhaps matching TRBD1 (6 bases). Germline V gene data show CDR1 as WNHNN and CDR2 as SYGVQD (reference sequence). Trimming left V 6 bases short and J 0 bases short, with 18 bases between. The CDR3 is 17 residues long. The CDR3 sequence: CASSGATGTNSGNTIYF. For the CDR3, the DNA is TGCGCCAGCAGCGGAGCAACTGGGACAAACTCTGGAAACACCATATATTTT.

The chain recombines TRBV19 with TRBJ1-2, with D possibly matching TRBD1 (6 bases). The CDR3 runs to 14 residues. V was pared by 4 bases and J by 0 bases, with 9 bases between. Per germline, CDR1 LNHDA and CDR2 SQIVND (reference sequence). The DNA for the CDR3 is TGTGCCAGTAGTAGGTGGGGGCCTAACTATGGCTACACCTTC. Protein: CASSRWGPNYGYTF.

V usage is TRBV7-9 and J usage is TRBJ1-2; D not resolved. V dropped 5 bases and J dropped 7 bases, with 17 bases sitting between them. Germline values: CDR1 SEHNR, CDR2 FQNEAQ (reference sequence). The CDR3 has 14 amino acids. This CDR3 is CASSPGATSSGYTF. As DNA, the CDR3 is TGTGCCAGCAGCCCTGGTGCGACGTCTAGTGGCTACACCTTC. Supplemented by reference TRBV7-9 and TRBJ1-2, the full variable domain reads DTGVSQNPRHKITKRGQNVTFRCDPISEHNRLYWYRQTLGQGPEFLTYFQNEAQLEKSRLLSDRFSAERPKGSFSTLEIQRTEQGDSAMYLCASSPGATSSGYTFGSGTRLTVV.

The chain has TRBV7-2 and TRBJ1-5; the D gene is possibly TRBD1 (6 bases). Germline assignment: CDR1 SGHTA and CDR2 FQGNSA. Trimming stripped 5 bases from V and 2 bases from J, with 16 bases between. CDR3 size: 16 residues. This CDR3 reads CASSLGGGAGNQPQHF. DNA of the CDR3: TGTGCCAGCAGCCTAGGGGGGGGCGCAGGCAATCAGCCCCAGCATTTT. The full variable domain, rest sourced from reference TRBV7-2 and TRBJ1-5, is GAGVSQSPSNKVTEKGKDVELRCDPISGHTALYWYRQSLGQGLEFLIYFQGNSAPDKSGLPSDRFSAERTGGSVSTLTIQRTQQEDSAVYLCASSLGGGAGNQPQHFGDGTRLSIL.

This chain joins TRBV28 and TRBJ2-5; TRBD2 aligns across 7 bases. The CDR3 extends over 15 amino acids. CDR1 is MDHEN, CDR2 SYDVKM, per germline. V dropped 4 bases and J dropped 3; count of bases not matched to a gene: 8. The CDR3 loop is CASSSTSAGKETQYF. In nucleotides, the CDR3 is TGTGCCAGCAGTTCAACCTCAGCGGGAAAAGAGACCCAGTACTTC.

V is TRBV9 and J is TRBJ2-3, with 11 positions matching TRBD1. Per the germline V gene, CDR1 is SGDLS and CDR2 is YYNGEE. This CDR3 has 16 amino acids. V lost 4 bases and J lost 4; bases outside the gene matches: 8. This CDR3 is CASSPRTGGSADTQYF. CDR3 coding DNA: TGTGCCAGCAGCCCCCGGACAGGGGGCAGCGCAGATACGCAGTATTTT. The whole variable domain, remainder taken from reference TRBV9 and TRBJ2-3, is DSGVTQTPKHLITATGQRVTLRCSPRSGDLSVYWYQQSLDQGLQFLIQYYNGEERAKGNILERFSAQQFPDLHSELNLSSLELGDSALYFCASSPRTGGSADTQYFGPGTRLTVL.

This chain links TRBV6-1 with TRBJ2-1, with 8 nucleotides matching TRBD1. Per the germline V gene, CDR1 is MNHNS and CDR2 is SASEGT. This CDR3 is 13 amino acids long. The CDR3 region has the DNA TGTGCAGGGACAAGGACAGGGCCGGATGAGCAGTTCTTC. It is translated as CAGTRTGPDEQFF.

This clone appeared once. This chain connects TRBV28 to TRBJ2-3; 9 bases map to TRBD2. The junction had 5 bases not matched to a gene; V was cut back by 2 bases and J by 8 bases. The CDR3 loop spans 14 amino acids. Germline V gives CDR1 MDHEN, CDR2 SYDVKM. CDR3 coding DNA: TGTGCCAGCAGTTTACTCCAGCGGGAGGTTACGCAGTATTTT. Translating it yields CASSLLQREVTQYF.

This chain connects TRBV11-3 to TRBJ2-2; TRBD1 aligns across 9 bases. V was clipped by 5 bases and J by 4 bases; unmatched bases: 11. The CDR3 totals 17 residues. CDR1 is SGHNT and CDR2 is YENEEA in the germline V gene. The CDR3 here is CASSPRPGTGFTGELFF. Written as DNA, the CDR3 is TGTGCCAGCAGCCCGCGACCCGGGACAGGGTTCACCGGGGAGCTGTTTTTT.

This rearrangement joins TRBV9 to TRBJ1-2; D possibly corresponds to TRBD1 (6 bases). Trimming pared 4 bases from V and 6 bases from J, leaving 10 bases between. The CDR3 has 12 amino acids. CDR1 SGDLS and CDR2 YYNGEE come from the germline V gene. The CDR3 coding sequence is TGTGCCAGCAGCTCCACAGGGAATGGCTACACCTTC. Protein product: CASSSTGNGYTF.

The CDR3 here is CASSLELAGDKQYF. The CDR3, as DNA: TGTGCCAGCAGCTTGGAACTAGCGGGAGATAAGCAGTACTTC. This chain uses TRBV5-4 with TRBJ2-7, with TRBD2 matching 11 bases. The CDR3 consists of 14 residues. Germline V CDR1 and CDR2: SGHNT, YYREEE (reference sequence). Unmatched junction bases numbered 4, after V lost 0 bases and J lost 8 bases. Supplemented by reference TRBV5-4 and TRBJ2-7, the full variable domain reads ETGVTQSPTHLIKTRGQQVTLRCSSQSGHNTVSWYQQALGQGPQFIFQYYREEENGRGNFPPRFSGLQFPNYSSELNVNALELDDSALYLCASSLELAGDKQYFGPGTRLTVT.

This sequence joins TRBV18 and TRBJ2-7; 7 nucleotides line up with TRBD2. The CDR3 is made up of 14 amino acids. The V gene's germline CDR1 is KGHSH and CDR2 LQKENI. The trim removed 2 bases at V and 5 bases at J, leaving 6 bases unmatched. CDR3 DNA sequence: TGTGCCAGCTCACCAGGTGGAGGGAGGGACGAGCAGTACTTC. As protein: CASSPGGGRDEQYF.

This chain joins TRBV15 and TRBJ1-5; 9 positions agree with TRBD1. Trimming cost V 4 bases and J 10 bases; bases outside gene matches: 14. Germline values: CDR1 LNHNV, CDR2 YYDKDF (reference sequence). The CDR3 contains 16 residues. CDR3 loop: CATSIGGQGPNRPQHF. In nucleotides, the CDR3 is TGTGCCACCAGCATAGGGGGACAGGGACCGAATCGACCCCAGCATTTT.

V and J are TRBV10-3 and TRBJ1-2; the D is unclear. CDR1 is ENHRY and CDR2 is SYGVKD in the germline V gene. This CDR3 is built from 14 residues. The V end was cut by 0 bases, the J end by 7 bases, with 12 bases between. CDR3 DNA: TGTGCCATCAGTGAGTCGCAACAAGGCGGTGGCTACACCTTC. This codes for CAISESQQGGGYTF.

V and J are TRBV7-8 and TRBJ2-1; 10 bases map to TRBD2. Germline CDR1 SGHVS, CDR2 FQNEAQ. Trimming took 4 bases from V and 3 from J; bases not matched to a gene: 6. The CDR3 spans 16 residues. This CDR3 is CASSYLAGVIYNEQFF. The CDR3 region has the DNA TGTGCCAGCAGCTACCTAGCGGGAGTCATCTACAATGAGCAGTTCTTC.